The 23 T cell receptor beta chains reported below all come from one sample, sequenced in a study of blood T cell repertoires in COVID-19 (dated by TCRdb to between 2020 and 2021). The library was generated by the immunoSEQ multiplex PCR assay. TCRdb retrieved this table from immuneACCESS and kept in-frame rearrangements only. Not all clones are present; in checked studies, unresolved V genes account for under half, and no reason is known for the remainder. The sample profile shows 130,000 to 150,000 clones; around 83% of them were found once. The top ten clones comprise over 2.5% of the sample. Sequencing was carried out using peripheral blood. These receptors were collected from a human donor with acute or convalescent COVID-19. The donor label of this sample is uncertain.

This clone was found a few times. The gene calls are TRBV2 and TRBJ1-1; D unclear. The CDR3 contains 14 residues. Trimming stripped 6 bases from V and 5 bases from J, with 16 bases between. CDR1 is SNHLY, CDR2 FYNNEI, per germline. The CDR3 region has the DNA TGTGCCAGCAGGTCGGGGATCTTGGGGACTGAAGCTTTCTTT. The encoded protein is CASRSGILGTEAFF. Variable domain in full (rest from reference TRBV2 and TRBJ1-1): EPEVTQTPSHQVTQMGQEVILRCVPISNHLYFYWYRQILGQKVEFLVSFYNNEISEKSEIFDDQFSVERPDGSNFTLKIRSTKLEDSAMYFCASRSGILGTEAFFGQGTRLTVV.

On this clone itself: The sample carries other DNA sequences with the same CDR3. The chain has TRBV7-2 and TRBJ2-5; weak D call: TRBD1 (6 bases). CDR3 length: 13 amino acids. Trimming shortened V by 1 base and J by 5 bases, and 8 bases separated the two germline ends. The germline gives CDR1 SGHTA, CDR2 FQGNSA. The DNA for the CDR3 is TGTGCCAGCAGCTTAGGGCAGGGGGAGACCCAGTACTTC. Translation: CASSLGQGETQYF.

The J gene is TRBJ1-6, the V gene TRBV12-3 or TRBV12-4, with 9 bases identical to TRBD1. This CDR3 has 13 residues. V dropped 4 bases and J dropped 14; count of bases not matched to a gene: 6. This CDR3 reads CASSSMDRGSLHF. The CDR3 bases are TGTGCCAGCAGTTCCATGGACAGGGGCTCCCTCCACTTT.

The V call is TRBV24-1, the J call TRBJ1-1; D is perhaps TRBD1 (5 bases). This CDR3 is 14 amino acids long. Germline values: CDR1 KGHDR, CDR2 SFDVKD. Trimming cost V 2 bases and J 0 bases, with 6 bases left between them. This CDR3 reads CATSDSTVNTEAFF. The DNA for the CDR3 is TGTGCCACCAGTGATTCGACAGTGAACACTGAAGCTTTCTTT.

The chain is built from TRBV21-1 and TRBJ1-4. TRBV21-1 has pseudogene status. The CDR3 is 14 residues long. The CDR3 coding sequence is TGTGCCAGCAGCAAACGGGGGGGATCGGACGAACTGTTTTTT. Residues: CASSKRGGSDELFF.

The rearrangement joins TRBV2 to TRBJ2-5, with D perhaps TRBD1 (7 bases). The CDR3 covers 13 residues. The V end lost 8 bases, the J end lost 3 bases, and 13 bases lay between the germline ends. Per the germline V gene, CDR1 is SNHLY and CDR2 is FYNNEI. CDR3 DNA sequence: TGTGCCAGCTGGGGGGACAGAAAAGAGACCCAGTACTTC. Translating gives CASWGDRKETQYF.

This clone was observed a single time. The chain employs TRBV4-2 and TRBJ1-5; 7 bases agree with TRBD1. The germline gives CDR1 LGHNA, CDR2 YNFKEQ. V dropped 2 bases and J dropped 4; count of bases not matched to a gene: 8. There are 16 residues in the CDR3. Here the CDR3 reads CASSQSGTAKNQPQHF. The CDR3 region has the DNA TGTGCCAGCAGCCAATCCGGGACAGCTAAAAATCAGCCCCAGCATTTT.

The genes are TRBV27 and TRBJ2-1, with D possibly TRBD1 on 5 matching bases. V was shortened by 6 bases and J by 4 bases, with 13 bases between the two germline ends. The CDR3 runs to 14 residues. Germline V gene data show CDR1 as MNHEY and CDR2 as SMNVEV (reference sequence). The CDR3 DNA follows: TGTGCCAGCAGAAAGGACAACACATACAATGAGCAGTTCTTC. As protein: CASRKDNTYNEQFF.

V usage is TRBV6-2 or TRBV6-3 and J usage is TRBJ1-4; D is possibly TRBD1 (5 bases). Trimming removed 4 bases at V and 8 bases at J, with 14 bases between. Germline values: CDR1 MNHEY, CDR2 SVGEGT. This CDR3 contains 14 residues. CDR3 bases: TGTGCCAGCAGTTTGGGGCAGGGAACGGAAAAACTGTTTTTT. Its protein is CASSLGQGTEKLFF.

V and J are TRBV12-3 or TRBV12-4 and TRBJ2-3, with TRBD1 matching 8 bases. The CDR3 is 13 residues long. The V and J ends lost 6 bases and 6 bases, in that order; junction bases with no gene match: 5. The CDR3 loop is CASRRDRPDTQYF. The DNA for the CDR3 is TGTGCCAGCAGACGGGACAGGCCGGATACGCAGTATTTT.

This clone is judged large (0.1 to 1%). Here the CDR3 reads CASSYLGQGDQPQHF. The CDR3 nucleotides are TGTGCCAGCAGTTACCTGGGACAGGGTGATCAGCCCCAGCATTTT. The chain couples TRBV6-2 or TRBV6-3 to TRBJ1-5; 9 bases map to TRBD1. The V segment lost 2 bases and the J segment 5 bases; nucleotides outside the gene matches: 4. The CDR3 contains 15 residues. CDR1 MNHEY and CDR2 SVGEGT come from the germline V gene.

J is TRBJ2-7 and V is TRBV25-1; the D gene is possibly TRBD2 (5 bases). The germline V and J ends were trimmed by 5 bases and 4 bases, with 18 bases remaining between them. The CDR3 sequence is 15 residues long. Looked up from germline, CDR1 is MGHDK and CDR2 is SYGVNS. The CDR3 protein is CASSTPRGFRYEQYF. The CDR3 DNA reads TGTGCCAGCAGTACACCCCGGGGATTTCGGTACGAGCAGTACTTC.

This clone was recorded only once. The rearrangement links TRBV7-9 to TRBJ2-5; TRBD1 aligns across 7 bases. Germline V lookup: CDR1 SEHNR, CDR2 FQNEAQ (reference sequence). The V gene end was trimmed by 4 bases and the J gene end by 5 bases; junction bases not matched to a gene: 4. This CDR3 has 13 residues. CDR3 in amino acids: CASSSGGFETQYF. The DNA for the CDR3 is TGTGCCAGCAGCTCAGGGGGTTTTGAGACCCAGTACTTC.

The rearrangement links TRBV7-9 to TRBJ2-1; tentatively, D is TRBD1 (6 bases). The CDR3 extends over 13 amino acids. Trimming removed 3 bases from V and 8 bases from J, with 11 bases in between. Germline V lookup: CDR1 SEHNR, CDR2 FQNEAQ (reference sequence). As DNA, the CDR3 is TGTGCCAGCAGCTTTAGGGGGACGGATGAGCAGTTCTTC. This sequence encodes CASSFRGTDEQFF.

The chain employs TRBV3-1 (or the pseudogene TRBV3-2) and TRBJ1-1; the D gene is possibly TRBD1 (6 bases). The CDR3 has 13 amino acids. CDR1 LGHDT and CDR2 YNNKEL come from the germline V gene (reference sequence). Trimming left V 3 bases short and J 12 bases short, with 17 bases between. The CDR3 region is CASSQGVRDKTFF. The CDR3 coding sequence is TGTGCCAGCAGCCAGGGGGTCCGGGACAAAACTTTCTTT.

V gene TRBV5-1 combines with J gene TRBJ1-1, with D possibly TRBD1 on 5 matching bases. CDR1 and CDR2 from the germline V gene are SGHRS and YFSETQ. V shed 0 bases and J shed 2 bases, with 11 bases lying between them. The CDR3 has 15 residues. The CDR3 DNA follows: TGCGCCAGCAGCTTGGGGGGCAGCGCAAACACTGAAGCTTTCTTT. Translation gives CASSLGGSANTEAFF.

This clone was seen only once. The gene calls are TRBV24-1 and TRBJ2-1, with TRBD2 matching 8 bases. Germline CDR1 KGHDR, CDR2 SFDVKD. CDR3 length equals 16 residues. V shed 4 bases, J shed 4 bases, and the junction held 8 bases outside the gene matches. CDR3 loop: CATSDQSGREYNEQFF. In DNA form, the CDR3 reads TGTGCCACCAGTGACCAGAGCGGGAGAGAGTACAATGAGCAGTTCTTC.

This clone was observed a single time. The chain joins TRBV19 to TRBJ2-2; the D gene is possibly TRBD1 (6 bases). CDR3 length equals 13 residues. The germline V gene encodes CDR1 LNHDA and CDR2 SQIVND (reference sequence). V was trimmed by 6 bases and J by 4 bases, leaving 9 bases between them. The CDR3 loop reads CASSNRVTGELFF. For the CDR3, the DNA is TGTGCCAGTAGCAACAGGGTCACCGGGGAGCTGTTTTTT.

This clone was seen a few times. The chain carries TRBV7-9 and TRBJ2-2; a weak D match, TRBD1 (5 bases). Trimming stripped 4 bases from V and 3 bases from J, with 12 bases between. This CDR3 is 15 amino acids long. The V gene's germline CDR1 is SEHNR and CDR2 FQNEAQ (reference sequence). Here the CDR3 reads CASSSPGFDTGELFF. DNA of the CDR3: TGTGCCAGCAGCTCTCCAGGGTTCGACACCGGGGAGCTGTTTTTT.

This clone was found once. V usage is TRBV4-3 and J usage is TRBJ2-5; TRBD2 matches 7 bases. Germline-derived CDR1 and CDR2 are LGHNA and YSLEER. The CDR3 extends over 13 amino acids. Losses at the gene ends were 1 base for V and 5 bases for J; bases not matched to a gene: 1. Here the CDR3 DNA reads TGCGCCAGCAGCCAAGGGGAGGGTGAGACCCAGTACTTC. It yields the protein CASSQGEGETQYF.

The chain has TRBV11-2 and TRBJ2-1; TRBD2 aligns across 11 bases. Germline V gene lookup returns CDR1 SGHAT and CDR2 FQNNGV. The J segment lost 5 bases and the V segment lost 2 bases, leaving 11 bases of the junction unmatched. The CDR3 runs 18 residues. CDR3 sequence: CASSLRTSGFHPHNEQFF. CDR3 nucleotide sequence: TGTGCCAGCAGCTTACGGACTAGCGGGTTCCACCCCCACAATGAGCAGTTCTTC.

This clone has only one observation. The genes are TRBV19 and TRBJ1-5; D is ambiguous. CDR1 and CDR2 (germline): LNHDA, SQIVND (reference sequence). Between the trimmed V and J ends, which lost 3 bases and 5 bases, there was a span of 11 bases. CDR3 length: 14 amino acids. The CDR3 DNA reads as TGTGCCAGTAGTATGGCCCCAGGCGATCAGCCCCAGCATTTT. Translating gives CASSMAPGDQPQHF.

This clone was counted only a few times. The rearrangement links TRBV7-3 to TRBJ2-1; 7 bases are a match to TRBD1. This CDR3 is 13 amino acids long. Per the germline V gene, CDR1 is SGHTA and CDR2 is FQGTGA. The trim removed 4 bases at V and 4 bases at J, leaving 1 base unmatched. The CDR3 reads CASSSTGYNEQFF. The DNA for the CDR3 is TGTGCCAGCAGCTCGACAGGGTACAATGAGCAGTTCTTC.